This TCR beta chain was sequenced during a study of regulatory T cells in long-lasting Graves disease. Building of the TCR beta libraries involved iRepertoire HTBI primers and Arm-PCR of CDR3 regions. TCRdb redid the calling of the multiplex PCR reads with MiXCR, one entry per CDR3 protein. This sample has about 430,000 distinct CDR3 sequences, with 15% found just once. Sample time point: newly diagnosed GD, antithyroid drugs for less than 3 months. PBMC RNA served as the TCR library source. The CDR3 runs 13 residues. The V end was cut by 0 bases, the J end by 5 bases, with 7 bases between. CDR1 is MNHEY and CDR2 is SVGAGI in the germline V gene. This sample was also put to use in a study of T cells in Graves' hyperthyroidism and ophthalmopathy.

The sequence was collected from a woman in her forties with Graves disease. V gene TRBV6-5 combines with J gene TRBJ2-5; D call uncertain. The sample was peripheral blood mononuclear cells (PBMCs), taken at new diagnosis, from a patient treated with antithyroid drugs. The CDR3 region is CASSYSVFETQYF. The CDR3 DNA sequence: TGTGCCAGCAGTTACTCCGTCTTCGAGACCCAGTACTTC.